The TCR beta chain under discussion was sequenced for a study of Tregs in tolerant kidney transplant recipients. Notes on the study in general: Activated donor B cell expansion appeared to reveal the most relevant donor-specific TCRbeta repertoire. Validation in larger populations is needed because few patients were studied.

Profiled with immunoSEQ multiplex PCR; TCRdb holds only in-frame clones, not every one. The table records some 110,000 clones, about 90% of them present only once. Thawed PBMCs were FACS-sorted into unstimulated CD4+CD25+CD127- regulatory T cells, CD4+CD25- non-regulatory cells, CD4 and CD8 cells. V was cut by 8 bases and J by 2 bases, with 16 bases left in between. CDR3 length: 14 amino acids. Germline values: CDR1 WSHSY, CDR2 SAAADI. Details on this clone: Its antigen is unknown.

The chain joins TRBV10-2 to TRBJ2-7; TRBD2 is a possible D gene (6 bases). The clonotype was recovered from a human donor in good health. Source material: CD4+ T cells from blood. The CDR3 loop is CASGGDSTPYEQYF. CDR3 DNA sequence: TGCGCCAGCGGTGGGGACTCCACCCCCTACGAGCAGTACTTC.